This T cell receptor beta chain was obtained from a study of cytotoxic CD8 clonotypes in ibrutinib-treated CLL. As for the study in general: For this cohort, patients were roughly eleven relapsed/refractory and under 16 treatment-naive, while roughly 17 were IGHV unmutated. Study-wide findings and caveats: Clonality correlated strongly with circulating CD8+ T cells and exceeded age-matched healthy donors at baseline.

Roughly 1.8 micrograms of genomic DNA from cryopreserved PBMCs went into TCR beta libraries. The germline V and J ends were trimmed by 0 bases and 3 bases, with 14 bases remaining between them. CDR3 size: 16 residues. Germline V gives CDR1 MGHRA, CDR2 YSYEKL. As to this clone: No antigen is known for it.

Using immunoSEQ multiplex PCR, the repertoire was profiled, and TCRdb retains in-frame clones only, with some absent. The profile shows 29,000 or so clones, about 80% of them singletons. The receptor was derived from a human donor with chronic lymphocytic leukemia. The chain has TRBV4-1 and TRBJ1-2; D gene ambiguous. The starting material was PBMCs, obtained after 36 months of ibrutinib treatment. CDR3 sequence: CASSQDRTEAYYGYTF. CDR3 bases: TGCGCCAGCAGCCAAGATAGGACGGAAGCTTACTATGGCTACACCTTC.